Sequencing of this TCR beta chain was carried out in a study of CD8+CD57+ T cells in acquired aplastic anemia. Overall study context: Sorted CD4+ and CD8+ cells yielded DNA averaging approximately 3.5 ug.

It was patients with CD8+CD57+ cell expansion by flow cytometry who were chosen for sequencing. Every patient was diagnosed with severe acquired aplastic anemia. Patients had undergone no therapy by the time their blood was sampled. Germline values: CDR1 MNHNS, CDR2 SASEGT. The V gene lost 4 bases and the J gene lost 1 base, with 10 bases spanning the gap. This CDR3 has 14 amino acids. Many counts were recorded for this clonotype. TCR beta VDJ and CDR3 were profiled, and genomic DNA was the template. TCRdb fed the reads into MiXCR, producing one record per CDR3 protein. The sample has over 150,000 distinct CDR3 sequences, 47% seen once.

The sequenced sample consisted of sorted CD4+, CD8+, or CD8+CD57+ T cells (not recorded which) from PBMCs. This TCR derives from a human donor with aplastic anemia. The V call is TRBV6-1, the J call TRBJ1-1; no clear D gene. The CDR3 spells CASSASAANTEAFF. The CDR3 DNA sequence: TGTGCCAGCAGTGCTAGCGCGGCGAACACTGAAGCTTTCTTT.